Given below is one T cell receptor beta chain in context. The sample is drawn from a study of blood T cell repertoires in COVID-19. The CDR3 length is 14 residues. In the source study's methods: Reference gene primers were amplified, and this amplification served to estimate nucleated cell counts. Repertoires were generated with immunoSEQ multiplex PCR, while TCRdb's copy carries only in-frame clones and drops some. Clone size and the V and J calls come from that table; the DNA yielded D and trimming. This sample yields approximately 150,000 clones, of which about 79% are seen a single time; about 7% belongs to the top ten.

This chain uses TRBV21-1 with TRBJ2-2; TRBD1 reflects the table's D call only, with no check against the DNA. TRBV21-1 is assigned pseudogene status. The specimen was peripheral blood. This receptor was identified in a woman in her 50s in a cohort sampled during active or convalescent COVID-19. CDR3 loop: CASSNSRFTGELFF. Written as DNA, the CDR3 is TGTGCCAGCAGCAATTCCAGGTTCACCGGGGAGCTGTTTTTT.